These T cell receptor beta chains were read from a single sample in a study of regulatory and conventional T cells in RAG deficiency. Clones were sequenced by immunoSEQ multiplex PCR, and TCRdb holds only the in-frame ones, with some missing. The data hold 20,000 to 25,000 clones, with 90% to 95% observed a single time. In addition, the sample was reused for a study of regulatory T cells.

The sequencing sample was made of CD4+ T cells sorted from blood. The receptors here all came from a human donor in good health. Both conserved end residues are part of each CDR3. A D gene is named only where the DNA matches it firmly. Size is omitted from some rows. Given values are once, few, many or a class for expanded clones.

J gene,V gene,clone size,D gene,CDR3 protein,CDR3 DNA
TRBJ2-3,TRBV15,-,-,CATSRGQPNTDTQYF,TGTGCCACCAGCAGGGGACAACCCAACACAGATACGCAGTATTTT
TRBJ2-7,TRBV19,-,TRBD1,CASSIWPATGGVYEQYF,TGTGCCAGTAGTATCTGGCCTGCGACAGGGGGCGTCTACGAGCAGTACTTC
TRBJ2-4,TRBV11-1,-,-,CASSPQTKNIQYF,TGTGCCAGCAGCCCCCAGACCAAAAACATTCAGTACTTC
TRBJ2-7,TRBV5-4,-,-,CASSLRRDALYLYEQYF,TGTGCCAGCAGCTTGCGCCGGGACGCCCTTTACTTATACGAGCAGTACTTC
TRBJ2-7,TRBV4-1,-,-,CASSHERSEADSYEQYF,TGCGCCAGCAGCCATGAGCGGAGCGAAGCCGACTCCTACGAGCAGTACTTC
TRBJ2-1,TRBV4-2,-,TRBD2,CASSREGLAGGQSEQFF,TGTGCCAGCAGCCGAGAGGGTCTAGCGGGGGGGCAGAGTGAGCAGTTCTTC
TRBJ2-3,TRBV4-1,-,-,CASSVNRIITDTQYF,TGCGCCAGCAGCGTCAACAGGATTATCACAGATACGCAGTATTTT
TRBJ2-3,TRBV7-9,-,-,CASSFPDSTDTQYF,TGTGCCAGCAGCTTCCCCGACAGCACAGATACGCAGTATTTT
TRBJ2-7,TRBV12-1,once,-,CASSFDRSYEQYF,TGTGCCAGCAGCTTCGACCGATCCTACGAGCAGTACTTC
TRBJ1-2,TRBV11-2,-,-,CASNPWGNYGYTF,TGTGCCAGCAACCCTTGGGGGAACTATGGCTACACCTTC
TRBJ1-2,TRBV28,-,TRBD1,CASSSPGTGGYTF,TGTGCCAGCAGTTCCCCCGGGACAGGGGGCTACACCTTC
TRBJ2-7,TRBV28,-,-,CASSLNRNEQYF,TGTGCCAGCAGTTTAAACAGGAACGAGCAGTACTTC
TRBJ2-5,TRBV5-1,few,-,CASSRQLGGQETQYF,TGCGCCAGCAGCCGCCAGCTCGGGGGACAAGAGACCCAGTACTTC
TRBJ2-4,TRBV5-1,-,-,CASKLGIQAKNIQYF,TGCGCCAGCAAATTGGGGATTCAGGCCAAAAACATTCAGTACTTC
TRBJ2-3,TRBV11-3,once,TRBD2,CASSRTSGRPGDTQYF,TGTGCCAGCAGCAGGACTAGCGGGAGGCCGGGAGATACGCAGTATTTT
TRBJ1-3,TRBV5-5,-,-,CASTTLAGNTIYF,TGTGCCAGCACCACTTTGGCTGGAAACACCATATATTTT
TRBJ1-6,TRBV7-9,-,-,CASSLRANNSPLHF,TGTGCCAGCAGCTTAAGGGCAAATAATTCACCCCTCCACTTT
TRBJ2-7,TRBV19,-,-,CASSIWRNSYEQYF,TGTGCCAGTAGTATTTGGCGGAACTCCTACGAGCAGTACTTC
TRBJ1-5,TRBV2,-,-,CASSNSNQPQHF,TGTGCCAGCAGCAATAGCAATCAGCCCCAGCATTTT
TRBJ2-2,TRBV18,once,TRBD1,CASSSLDRTTPGELFF,TGTGCCAGCTCATCCTTGGACAGGACCACGCCCGGGGAGCTGTTTTTT
TRBJ1-5,TRBV19,-,-,CASSTTPGRTTGRSQPQHF,TGTGCCAGTAGTACGACTCCGGGACGTACAACGGGACGCAGTCAGCCCCAGCATTTT
TRBJ1-6,TRBV5-1,-,TRBD1,CASSERTGGNSPLHF,TGCGCCAGCAGCGAGAGGACAGGGGGGAATTCACCCCTCCACTTT
TRBJ2-6,TRBV27,-,TRBD2,CASSTLDYGSGRAAGANVLTF,TGTGCCAGCAGTACCCTCGATTATGGTAGCGGGAGGGCTGCAGGGGCCAACGTCCTGACTTTC
TRBJ2-3,TRBV11-2,few,TRBD2,CASSLYPAGDPTDTQYF,TGTGCCAGCAGCTTATATCCAGCGGGGGACCCCACAGATACGCAGTATTTT
TRBJ2-5,TRBV7-9,few,TRBD1,CASSRGQGAVETQYF,TGTGCCAGCAGCCGGGGACAGGGGGCTGTGGAGACCCAGTACTTC
TRBJ1-1,TRBV5-6,once,TRBD1,CASSMGSAGQEAFF,TGTGCCAGCAGCATGGGTTCTGCGGGACAGGAAGCTTTCTTT
TRBJ2-7,TRBV10-3,-,TRBD2,CATGLVNEQYF,TGTGCCACGGGACTAGTCAACGAGCAGTACTTC
TRBJ2-1,TRBV5-1,-,TRBD1,CASSLPGTGRREQFF,TGCGCCAGCAGCCTACCCGGGACAGGGAGGCGTGAGCAGTTCTTC
TRBJ1-4,TRBV6-1,-,TRBD1,CASLLLSGGTEKLFF,TGTGCCAGCTTGCTTCTTTCAGGGGGGACAGAAAAACTGTTTTTT
TRBJ2-7,TRBV2,-,TRBD2,CASRWRSGGLGEQYF,TGTGCCAGCAGGTGGAGGAGCGGGGGCTTGGGGGAGCAGTACTTC
TRBJ2-5,TRBV6-6,-,TRBD2,CASSTTSAETQYF,TGTGCCAGCAGTACAACTAGCGCAGAGACCCAGTACTTC
TRBJ2-7,TRBV5-1,-,-,CASRLDGSYEQYF,TGCGCCAGCAGACTTGACGGGAGCTACGAGCAGTACTTC
TRBJ1-1,TRBV5-1,-,-,CASSSTGVRTEAFF,TGCGCCAGCAGCTCCACCGGAGTTAGGACTGAAGCTTTCTTT
TRBJ1-6,TRBV5-5,-,-,CASSLGVGRVDSPLHF,TGTGCCAGCAGCTTGGGGGTTGGTAGGGTGGATTCACCCCTCCACTTT
TRBJ2-7,TRBV5-6,-,-,CASSSPGQTASYEQYF,TGTGCCAGCAGCTCGCCGGGACAAACAGCTTCCTACGAGCAGTACTTC
TRBJ2-2,TRBV7-2,-,-,CASSLVPSVFTGELFF,TGTGCCAGCAGCTTAGTTCCTAGCGTATTCACCGGGGAGCTGTTTTTT
TRBJ1-1,TRBV5-1,-,-,CASSLQGIDTEAFF,TGCGCCAGCAGCTTGCAGGGTATAGACACTGAAGCTTTCTTT
TRBJ2-7,TRBV28,once,-,CATRDRHSYEQYF,TGTGCCACCAGGGACCGCCACTCCTACGAGCAGTACTTC
TRBJ2-7,TRBV5-4,-,-,CASSLGSGSSYEQYF,TGTGCCAGCAGCTTGGGTTCCGGATCCTCCTACGAGCAGTACTTC
TRBJ2-2,TRBV27,-,TRBD2,CASSLRSGSGELFF,TGTGCCAGCAGTTTACGTAGCGGGAGCGGGGAGCTGTTTTTT
TRBJ2-7,TRBV5-4,-,-,CASSFGQGFNYEQYF,TGTGCCAGCAGCTTCGGGCAGGGGTTCAACTACGAGCAGTACTTC
TRBJ2-1,TRBV6-1,-,TRBD2,CASSERGRTVGNEQFF,TGTGCCAGCAGTGAGCGCGGGAGGACAGTCGGCAATGAGCAGTTCTTC
TRBJ1-2,TRBV21-1,-,-,CASSKDDHYGYTF,TGTGCCAGCAGCAAAGACGATCACTATGGCTACACCTTC